The 15 T cell receptor beta chains in this list originate from one sample, sequenced in a study of blood T cell repertoires in COVID-19. The assay was immunoSEQ multiplex PCR, and TCRdb's table has in-frame clones only and misses some. This table holds about 270,000 clones, around nine tenths found once. Sample: peripheral blood. The receptor source for this set is a man in his forties with active or convalescent COVID-19.

The chain has TRBV19 and TRBJ1-3; D is unclear. Trimming took 3 bases from V and 0 from J, leaving 15 bases between them. CDR1 and CDR2 from the germline V gene are LNHDA and SQIVND (reference sequence). This CDR3 contains 17 residues. DNA for the CDR3: TGTGCCAGTAGTATTAGCGGAGCCCTAAGCTCTGGAAACACCATATATTTT. Amino acid sequence: CASSISGALSSGNTIYF.

V usage is TRBV5-4 and J usage is TRBJ1-5, with TRBD1 identical over 11 bases. CDR1 is SGHNT, CDR2 YYREEE, per germline (reference sequence). With V trimmed by 4 bases and J by 6 bases, 6 bases remained unmatched. CDR3 length: 15 residues. The CDR3 region has the DNA TGTGCCAGCAGCCCGGACAGGGGGCGAGGTCAGCCCCAGCATTTT. As protein: CASSPDRGRGQPQHF. Combining the CDR3 with reference TRBV5-4 and TRBJ1-5 gives the whole variable domain ETGVTQSPTHLIKTRGQQVTLRCSSQSGHNTVSWYQQALGQGPQFIFQYYREEENGRGNFPPRFSGLQFPNYSSELNVNALELDDSALYLCASSPDRGRGQPQHFGDGTRLSIL.

This clone was observed a single time. The chain combines TRBV27 with TRBJ2-5; 15 nucleotides agree with TRBD2. CDR3 length: 17 residues. The germline CDR1 and CDR2 sequences are MNHEY and SMNVEV (reference sequence). With V trimmed by 5 bases and J by 1 base, 5 bases remained unmatched. This chain's CDR3 is CASSQGLAGGLQETQYF. The CDR3 coding sequence is TGTGCCAGCAGTCAGGGACTAGCGGGGGGTCTCCAAGAGACCCAGTACTTC.

The CDR3 coding sequence is TGCAGCGCCGGGGGAGACAGGGGATGGGGTGAGCAGTTCTTC. This sequence encodes CSAGGDRGWGEQFF. The rearrangement uses TRBV29-1 and TRBJ2-1; 8 bases are a match to TRBD1. The V segment lost 7 bases and the J segment 9 bases; nucleotides outside the gene matches: 14. Germline values: CDR1 SQVTM, CDR2 ANQGSEA. CDR3 length equals 14 residues.

This chain connects TRBV24-1 to TRBJ1-5, with 12 bases aligning to TRBD1. V lost 3 bases to trimming and J lost 7 bases; unmatched junction nucleotides: 9. Per germline, CDR1 KGHDR and CDR2 SFDVKD. This CDR3 has 17 residues. CDR3 nucleotide sequence: TGTGCCACCAGTGATGGGGGGGACAGGGGGCGAGGACAGCCCCAGCATTTT. It is translated as CATSDGGDRGRGQPQHF.

CDR3 region: CASSLDPGTGTSAFF. CDR3 DNA: TGTGCCAGCAGCTTAGATCCCGGGACAGGGACTTCGGCTTTCTTT. This chain links TRBV11-3 with TRBJ1-1, with 9 nucleotides matching TRBD1. CDR3 size: 15 residues. Germline CDR1 is SGHNT and CDR2 is YENEEA. V shed 0 bases, J shed 11 bases, and the junction held 10 bases outside the gene matches.

The V and J genes are TRBV5-1 and TRBJ1-2; D might be TRBD1 (6 bases). Germline lookup yields CDR1 SGHRS and CDR2 YFSETQ. The CDR3 length is 16 residues. The V gene lost 0 bases and the J gene lost 0 bases, with 12 bases spanning the gap. The CDR3 loop reads CASSLEQGSANYGYTF. The CDR3 nucleotides are TGCGCCAGCAGCTTGGAGCAGGGGTCGGCTAACTATGGCTACACCTTC.

The chain uses TRBV18 and TRBJ1-4; TRBD1 matches at 8 bases. CDR1 and CDR2 (germline): KGHSH, LQKENI. The ends lost 0 bases at V and 5 bases at J; junction bases unmatched: 5. The CDR3 totals 16 residues. The CDR3, as DNA: TGTGCCAGCTCACCACCTAGGACAGGGTGGAATGAAAAACTGTTTTTT. It is translated as CASSPPRTGWNEKLFF.

This clone is a singleton in its sample. The gene calls are TRBV5-4 and TRBJ1-6, with TRBD1 identical over 7 bases. V dropped 1 base and J dropped 7; count of bases not matched to a gene: 2. Germline assignment: CDR1 SGHNT and CDR2 YYREEE (reference sequence). The CDR3 extends over 14 amino acids. The CDR3 reads CASSLQGQNSPLHF. Here the CDR3 DNA reads TGTGCCAGCAGCTTGCAGGGACAGAATTCACCCCTCCACTTT. Full variable domain (remainder filled in from reference TRBV5-4 and TRBJ1-6): ETGVTQSPTHLIKTRGQQVTLRCSSQSGHNTVSWYQQALGQGPQFIFQYYREEENGRGNFPPRFSGLQFPNYSSELNVNALELDDSALYLCASSLQGQNSPLHFGNGTRLTVT.

This rearrangement joins TRBV7-6 to TRBJ1-2, with D unclear. The CDR3 sequence is 15 residues long. V lost 2 bases to trimming and J lost 6 bases, with 16 bases between them. Germline values: CDR1 SGHVS, CDR2 FNYEAQ. The DNA of the CDR3 is TGTGCCAGCAGCTTATTGGAGAGAGAAGTCAATGGCTACACCTTC. Protein: CASSLLEREVNGYTF.

The chain combines TRBV29-1 with TRBJ1-2, with 7 bases fitting TRBD1. The CDR3 runs 12 residues. The ends lost 5 bases at V and 8 bases at J; junction bases unmatched: 8. In germline, CDR1 is SQVTM, CDR2 ANQGSEA. The CDR3 coding sequence is TGCAGCGTTACGAGACAGGGTGCGGGCTACACCTTC. Translation: CSVTRQGAGYTF.

This rearrangement joins TRBV3-1 (or the pseudogene TRBV3-2) to TRBJ1-1; possible D gene TRBD1, 6 bases. The CDR3 is 13 residues long. Germline lookup yields CDR1 LGHDT and CDR2 YNNKEL (reference sequence). Deletions cut 5 bases from V and 1 base from J, with 8 bases between. CDR3 amino acids: CASSTQGNTEAFF. CDR3 in DNA: TGTGCCAGCAGCACACAGGGGAACACTGAAGCTTTCTTT.

The V and J genes are TRBV3-1 (or the pseudogene TRBV3-2) and TRBJ1-3; perhaps TRBD1 as D (6 bases). CDR1 and CDR2 (germline): LGHDT, YNNKEL (reference sequence). This CDR3 comprises 14 residues. V shed 6 bases and J shed 4 bases, with 13 bases lying between them. The CDR3 region is CASRRNQGGNTIYF. The CDR3 DNA reads as TGTGCCAGCAGGCGGAATCAGGGGGGAAACACCATATATTTT.

This chain links TRBV27 with TRBJ1-6; D gene ambiguous. The germline gives CDR1 MNHEY, CDR2 SMNVEV (reference sequence). The CDR3 runs 12 residues. V was clipped by 5 bases and J by 13 bases, with 12 bases between them. The CDR3 protein is CASSPPREPLHF. CDR3 bases: TGTGCCAGCAGTCCTCCTAGGGAGCCCCTCCACTTT.

The rearrangement joins TRBV3-1 (or the pseudogene TRBV3-2) to TRBJ2-7; 7 nucleotides match TRBD1. Germline CDR1 LGHDT, CDR2 YNNKEL (reference sequence). The J segment lost 2 bases and the V segment lost 1 base, leaving 8 bases of the junction unmatched. This CDR3 comprises 16 residues. CDR3 sequence (DNA): TGTGCCAGCAGCCAAGGGCTGACAGGGCGAGCCTACGAGCAGTACTTC. Protein sequence: CASSQGLTGRAYEQYF.